The 22 T cell receptor beta chains in this list originate from one sample, sequenced in a study of blood T cell repertoires in COVID-19. Sequencing used immunoSEQ multiplex PCR; TCRdb keeps in-frame clones, though not all of them. The sample holds 220,000 or so clones, about three quarters seen once. The sequenced material came from peripheral blood. All receptors derive from a woman in her seventies with acute or convalescent COVID-19.

The chain uses TRBV6-5 and TRBJ2-7; D uncertain. V was shortened by 7 bases and J by 3 bases, with 10 bases between the two germline ends. There are 12 residues in the CDR3. The germline V gene encodes CDR1 MNHEY and CDR2 SVGAGI. The DNA for the CDR3 is TGTGCCAGCACCACTACCCACTACGAGCAGTACTTC. Amino acid sequence: CASTTTHYEQYF.

The chain uses TRBV19 and TRBJ2-2; maybe TRBD2 (6 bases). Trimming cost V 6 bases and J 3 bases, with 14 bases left between them. CDR1 is LNHDA and CDR2 is SQIVND in the germline V gene (reference sequence). The CDR3 totals 15 residues. CDR3 nucleotide sequence: TGTGCCAGTAGACCGGGAGTTTGGGACACCGGGGAGCTGTTTTTT. The encoded protein is CASRPGVWDTGELFF.

This clone was seen only once. The gene calls are TRBV28 and TRBJ1-1; D ambiguous. The germline V gene has CDR1 MDHEN and CDR2 SYDVKM. The CDR3 sequence is 12 residues long. V lost 3 bases and J 5 bases, leaving 7 bases between the germline ends. The CDR3 loop is CASSFQQTEAFF. As DNA, the CDR3 is TGTGCCAGCAGTTTTCAACAAACTGAAGCTTTCTTT.

The chain links TRBV2 to TRBJ1-5; D is unresolved. Germline-derived CDR1 and CDR2 are SNHLY and FYNNEI. The CDR3 extends over 14 amino acids. V shed 7 bases and J shed 0 bases, with 10 bases lying between them. This chain's CDR3 is CASNLDASNQPQHF. CDR3 sequence (DNA): TGTGCCAGCAACTTAGATGCTAGCAATCAGCCCCAGCATTTT.

The chain has TRBV19 and TRBJ1-2, with 9 bases aligning to TRBD1. The CDR3 totals 16 residues. With 5 bases clipped from V and 4 bases from J, the junction kept 11 bases outside the gene matches. From germline, CDR1 is LNHDA and CDR2 SQIVND (reference sequence). In DNA form, the CDR3 reads TGTGCCAGTAGTCTTCCCCGGACAGGGGTGATCTATGGCTACACCTTC. Its translation is CASSLPRTGVIYGYTF.

This rearrangement joins TRBV6-1 to TRBJ1-1; no firm D call. CDR3 size: 13 residues. V was trimmed by 0 bases and J by 8 bases, leaving 10 bases between them. Per the germline V gene, CDR1 is MNHNS and CDR2 is SASEGT. Here the CDR3 reads CASSEAVGGEAFF. The CDR3 DNA reads TGTGCCAGCAGTGAAGCGGTTGGAGGGGAAGCTTTCTTT.

The J gene is TRBJ1-4, the V gene TRBV6-5; the match to TRBD1 covers 10 bases. After removal of 6 bases from V and 11 bases from J, the junction contained 12 bases not matched to a gene. The CDR3 is made up of 15 amino acids. Germline CDR1 MNHEY, CDR2 SVGAGI. In DNA, the CDR3 is TGTGCCAGCAGCTTAGACAGGGGGCGAGTGGAGAAACTGTTTTTT. It yields the protein CASSLDRGRVEKLFF.

This clone was observed a few times. The chain carries TRBV29-1 and TRBJ1-2; unclear D gene. The germline V gene encodes CDR1 SQVTM and CDR2 ANQGSEA. This CDR3 has 12 residues. Between the trimmed V and J ends, which lost 3 bases and 2 bases, there was a span of 7 bases. CDR3 amino acids: CSVDEQNYGYTF. The CDR3 coding sequence is TGCAGCGTTGACGAACAGAACTATGGCTACACCTTC. Variable domain in full (rest from reference TRBV29-1 and TRBJ1-2): SAVISQKPSRDICQRGTSLTIQCQVDSQVTMMFWYRQQPGQSLTLIATANQGSEATYESGFVIDKFPISRPNLTFSTLTVSNMSPEDSSIYLCSVDEQNYGYTFGSGTRLTVV.

The rearrangement joins TRBV2 to TRBJ1-4; maybe TRBD1 (5 bases). This CDR3 contains 14 residues. The ends were cut back, 5 bases at V and 0 bases at J, with 7 bases in the middle. Germline V gene data show CDR1 as SNHLY and CDR2 as FYNNEI. CDR3 sequence reads: CASSLRATNEKLFF. In DNA, the CDR3 is TGTGCCAGCAGTCTCAGGGCAACTAATGAAAAACTGTTTTTT. The entire variable domain, with the rest obtained from reference TRBV2 and TRBJ1-4, is as follows: EPEVTQTPSHQVTQMGQEVILRCVPISNHLYFYWYRQILGQKVEFLVSFYNNEISEKSEIFDDQFSVERPDGSNFTLKIRSTKLEDSAMYFCASSLRATNEKLFFGSGTQLSVL.

This clone was detected a few times. V gene TRBV28 combines with J gene TRBJ1-4; the D is unclear. This CDR3 comprises 15 residues. In germline, CDR1 is MDHEN, CDR2 SYDVKM. Trimming took off 6 bases at V and 8 bases at J, with 19 bases between the two ends. DNA for the CDR3: TGTGCCAGCAGCTCCCCCTCCTCTTCTAGGGAAAAACTGTTTTTT. This translates into CASSSPSSSREKLFF.

CDR3 DNA: TGTGCCAGCAGTGTGGAGCAGGGGGCCTACGAGCAGTACTTC. The encoded protein is CASSVEQGAYEQYF. This chain connects TRBV2 to TRBJ2-7; 7 positions agree with TRBD1. The CDR3 extends over 14 amino acids. The germline CDR1 and CDR2 sequences are SNHLY and FYNNEI. With V trimmed by 4 bases and J by 2 bases, 5 bases remained unmatched.

This chain uses TRBV27 with TRBJ2-3; 7 bases align to TRBD2. V gave up 5 bases and J gave up 4 bases; unmatched junction bases: 9. The CDR3 loop spans 15 amino acids. From germline, CDR1 is MNHEY and CDR2 SMNVEV (reference sequence). In DNA form, the CDR3 reads TGTGCCAGCAGTGTCTCGGGAGGTTTCTCAGATACGCAGTATTTT. Its translation is CASSVSGGFSDTQYF.

The chain uses TRBV7-6 and TRBJ2-2; TRBD2 is a possible D gene (6 bases). The CDR3 has 15 residues. Germline V CDR1 and CDR2: SGHVS, FNYEAQ. Trimming removed 7 bases at V and 6 bases at J, with 18 bases between. The CDR3: CASNPLGGSPGELFF. In nucleotides, the CDR3 is TGTGCCAGCAACCCCCTCGGGGGAAGCCCCGGGGAGCTGTTTTTT.

Details on this clone: It may be a read error: a sequence one base away is much more abundant. J is TRBJ1-2 and V is TRBV14; D perhaps matches TRBD1 (5 bases). The CDR3 length is 13 residues. CDR1 is SGHDN and CDR2 is FVKESK in the germline V gene. The V and J ends lost 2 bases and 3 bases respectively, with 7 bases between them. CDR3 loop: CASSQQGYYGYTF. In nucleotides, the CDR3 is TGTGCCAGCAGCCAACAGGGCTACTATGGCTACACCTTC.

This sequence joins TRBV30 and TRBJ2-2, with TRBD2 as a possible D gene (6 bases). CDR1 GTSNPN and CDR2 SVGIG come from the germline V gene (reference sequence). The germline V and J ends were trimmed by 4 bases and 7 bases, with 13 bases remaining between them. There are 13 residues in the CDR3. The CDR3 sequence is CAWTGPRGGELFF. In DNA, the CDR3 is TGTGCCTGGACCGGACCGCGGGGCGGGGAGCTGTTTTTT.

The rearrangement joins TRBV6-2 or TRBV6-3 to TRBJ1-5, with a possible D match to TRBD1 (6 bases). V gave up 0 bases and J gave up 7 bases, with 10 bases separating them. CDR3 length: 14 amino acids. Germline V gene sequence: CDR1 MNHEY, CDR2 SVGEGT. The CDR3 loop is CASSYSGGIQPQHF. DNA of the CDR3: TGTGCCAGCAGTTACTCAGGGGGAATCCAGCCCCAGCATTTT.

The CDR3 loop is CASSLAGSKNIQYF. In nucleotides, the CDR3 is TGTGCCAGCAGCTTGGCGGGATCCAAAAACATTCAGTACTTC. V is TRBV7-9 and J is TRBJ2-4; D is possibly TRBD2 (6 bases). CDR3 length: 14 amino acids. Trimming left V 3 bases short and J 2 bases short, with 8 bases between. CDR1 SEHNR and CDR2 FQNEAQ come from the germline V gene (reference sequence).

This clone showed up just once. V usage is TRBV7-9 and J usage is TRBJ2-2; TRBD2 matches at 7 bases. The germline CDR1 and CDR2 sequences are SEHNR and FQNEAQ (reference sequence). Trimming took 6 bases from V and 0 from J; bases not matched to a gene: 10. This CDR3 spans 17 amino acids. CDR3: CASRPQGGRTNTGELFF. The CDR3 bases are TGTGCCAGCAGGCCCCAGGGAGGGCGGACGAACACCGGGGAGCTGTTTTTT.

The chain recombines TRBV28 with TRBJ1-5; D call uncertain. This CDR3 region has 15 residues. Germline V lookup: CDR1 MDHEN, CDR2 SYDVKM. Trimming pared 6 bases from V and 1 base from J, leaving 13 bases between. CDR3 in DNA: TGTGCCAGCAGCCTGAGCTCACAGAGCAATCAGCCCCAGCATTTT. It translates to CASSLSSQSNQPQHF. Looking up the rest from reference TRBV28 and TRBJ1-5 gives the full variable domain: DVKVTQSSRYLVKRTGEKVFLECVQDMDHENMFWYRQDPGLGLRLIYFSYDVKMKEKGDIPEGYSVSREKKERFSLILESASTNQTSMYLCASSLSSQSNQPQHFGDGTRLSIL.

The CDR3 loop is CASSQAVSGSGGELFF. The CDR3 DNA sequence: TGCGCCAGCAGCCAAGCGGTTAGCGGGAGTGGCGGGGAGCTGTTTTTT. The V and J genes are TRBV4-1 and TRBJ2-2; 9 bases match TRBD2. J was trimmed by 7 bases and V by 1 base; bases with no gene match: 7. The V gene's germline CDR1 is MGHRA and CDR2 YSYEKL. This CDR3 contains 16 residues.

The chain couples TRBV19 to TRBJ1-5, with 7 bases fitting TRBD1. This CDR3 comprises 16 residues. V shed 3 bases, J shed 2 bases, and the junction held 7 bases outside the gene matches. Germline assignment: CDR1 LNHDA and CDR2 SQIVND (reference sequence). The CDR3 loop reads CASSIYNGQGNQPQHF. CDR3 sequence (DNA): TGTGCCAGTAGTATTTACAACGGACAGGGCAATCAGCCCCAGCATTTT.

This clone is a singleton in its sample. The chain's CDR3 is CASSIAVAGGYEQYF. CDR3 nucleotide sequence: TGTGCCAGTAGTATAGCAGTAGCGGGAGGCTACGAGCAGTACTTC. The rearrangement joins TRBV19 to TRBJ2-7; 10 bases match TRBD2. The V segment lost 1 base and the J segment 3 bases; nucleotides outside the gene matches: 3. Germline assignment: CDR1 LNHDA and CDR2 SQIVND (reference sequence). This CDR3 spans 15 amino acids.